This record concerns one T cell receptor (beta chain) sequence. This specimen includes other DNA sequences encoding the same CDR3. The source of the sample is a study of blood T cell repertoires in COVID-19. Study-level background: Sites across the United States, Italy and Spain contributed samples from acute and convalescent COVID-19. From T cells, B-cell-depleted T cells, or PBMCs came the material, which was cDNA or gDNA.

Authors' data handling: Reference gene primer amplification in the assay estimated nucleated cell counts. Using immunoSEQ multiplex PCR, the repertoire was profiled, and TCRdb retains in-frame clones only, with some absent. Clone size and the V and J calls come from that table; the DNA yielded D and trimming. The table includes about 120,000 clones, roughly three quarters detected once. CDR3 size: 14 residues. Germline V gene sequence: CDR1 SGHRS, CDR2 YFSETQ. The junction had 0 bases not matched to a gene; V was cut back by 0 bases and J by 1 base. This sequence was found in a human donor in a cohort sampled during active COVID-19. The sequencing sample was made of peripheral blood. The chain employs TRBV5-1 and TRBJ1-1; 7 nucleotides line up with TRBD1. Here the CDR3 reads CASSLAGGNTEAFF. As DNA, the CDR3 is TGCGCCAGCAGCTTGGCAGGGGGGAACACTGAAGCTTTCTTT.